This TCR beta chain derives from a study of beta chain features in type 1 diabetes listed by TCRdb under 2018. In the study overall: Mean age, gender distribution, total cell number and subset yield were not different between patients and healthy donors. A total of 107,917,701 sorted cells were examined across all samples, and the number of cells per subset was strongly correlated with RNA yield. Regulatory and stem cell-like memory subsets were obtained from only 8 patients and roughly 8 healthy donors, while naive and central memory subsets were obtained from all 28 donors. The study compared TCRB repertoires of sorted circulating CD4+ T cell subsets between recently diagnosed type 1 diabetes patients and matched healthy donors. Study-wide conclusions, independent of this receptor: PCR may preferentially amplify shorter templates, but because patient and control samples were amplified and corrected together, any resulting skew would affect both groups equally. A moderate but significant shortening of TCRB CDR3 length was observed in type 1 diabetes patients in all four CD4+ subsets. Naive, central memory and regulatory TCRB repertoires appeared to be more alike among patients than among healthy donors. Because cDNA rather than genomic DNA was sequenced, highly expressing activated cells could have been over-represented, although no difference in activation and CD3 levels was found between groups. At VDJ recombination sites, type 1 diabetes patients had fewer insertions and more deleted nucleotides, which implies abnormalities in thymic rearrangement. Because the HLA sub-analyses included only small numbers of individuals, any influence of HLA type on TCRB rearrangement was left unresolved.

A single peripheral blood draw of 95 to 150 mL on average was collected from each donor into heparinised tubes. Using a panel that included CD45RO, CCR7, CD25, CD127, CD95 and CD27, naive, central memory, regulatory and stem cell-like memory CD4+ T cells were sorted on a BD FACSAria II. Every sorted population had a purity above 95%. PBMCs were separated immediately by Lymphoprep density gradient centrifugation and were stained directly, without being cultured. So that batch effects would be minimized, each experiment stained and sorted samples in pairs, pairing one healthy donor with one patient. The High Capacity cDNA Reverse Transcription Kit was used to reverse transcribe all of the isolated RNA, meaning that expressed TCRB transcripts were what got sequenced. Deep immunoSEQ sequencing was performed on naive, central memory and regulatory T cell samples, with an average of roughly 3.6 million total reads per sample. After sorted cells were lysed in RLT buffer, RNA was extracted with DNase-treated RNeasy Micro or Mini kits, with the choice depending on cell number. Each cell subset was processed separately to prevent cross-contamination, with patient and healthy donor samples processed together. TCRB sequences were amplified from cDNA with the immunoSEQ multiplex PCR, producing 87-bp fragments spanning the CDR3 region. Sequencing of the amplicons was performed on the Illumina HiSeq platform. In the authors' own workflow: Synthetic template baselines were used to correct PCR bias computationally, reads within Hamming distance 2 were collapsed, and singletons that could not be merged were discarded. Reads were aligned to IMGT to assign V, D and J genes, CDR3 length, and insertions or deletions at six rearrangement sites. Within each subset, clonotype counts were normalized to the number of sorted cells before true diversity and Gini coefficients were calculated with the tcR R package. The overlap coefficient, calculated on TCRB nucleotide sequences, was used to measure repertoire sharing. Out-of-frame TCRB sequences from naive cells were analyzed as a proxy for the pre-selection repertoire. This immuneACCESS table, as held by TCRdb, lists in-frame sequences with V and J called but not all clones. Of the missing ones, under half trace to an unresolved V gene in checked studies; the others have no known cause. That table furnishes V, J and clone size, whereas the DNA furnished D and trimming. The sample table contains under 300,000 clones; only one count was recorded for around 24% of them. The ten biggest clones cover roughly 0.011% of the sample.

As for this clone: What antigen it recognizes has not been identified. The input lacks base qualities; no much larger clone sits a single base away.

CDR1 and CDR2 (SGHRS, YFSETQ) derive from the germline V gene. The CDR3, from cysteine to phenylalanine, totals 16 residues. The CDR3 DNA has 48 bases and is translated from base 1. V and J are trimmed by 0 bases and 3 bases, and the gene matches miss 8 bases of the junction. The sequence came from a woman aged 25 to 45 with type 1 diabetes. The chain uses TRBV5-1 and TRBJ1-2; TRBD1 matches 7 bases in the middle. Material: naive CD4+ T cells from blood. The cell subset or site label, as the study defines it: true naive CD4+ T cells. The CDR3 protein is CASSLAPPGTDYGYTF. The nucleotides read TGCGCCAGCAGCTTGGCCCCCCCCGGGACAGACTATGGCTACACCTTC.